Listed here are 16 T cell receptor beta chains from one sample, sequenced in a study of cytotoxic CD8 clonotypes in ibrutinib-treated CLL. TCRdb keeps only in-frame clones here, not all; method: immunoSEQ multiplex PCR. Of around 150,000 clones listed, over 65% were seen once; the top ten hold around 2%. The material was PBMCs, obtained after 12 months of ibrutinib treatment. These receptors came from a human donor with chronic lymphocytic leukemia.

This clone was seen only a few times. This chain links TRBV18 with TRBJ1-3, with 7 positions matching TRBD1. The length of the CDR3 is 14 residues. Unmatched junction bases numbered 6, after V lost 7 bases and J lost 3 bases. CDR1 KGHSH and CDR2 LQKENI come from the germline V gene. CDR3: CASFTSGGGNTIYF. Here the CDR3 DNA reads TGTGCCAGCTTCACATCAGGGGGTGGAAACACCATATATTTT.

This chain joins TRBV2 and TRBJ2-2, with TRBD2 matching 9 bases. J gave up 6 bases and V 2 bases, and 19 bases lay outside the gene matches. The CDR3 is 20 amino acids. Germline CDR1 SNHLY, CDR2 FYNNEI. CDR3 in DNA: TGTGCCAGCAGTGAACTAGGCGGGGGGGCCTTAGGATCATTAGCCGGGGAGCTGTTTTTT. It yields the protein CASSELGGGALGSLAGELFF.

The rearrangement links TRBV11-1 to TRBJ2-5; D tentatively reads TRBD1 or TRBD2 (6 bases each). The CDR3 runs to 17 residues. Germline V gene sequence: CDR1 SGHAT, CDR2 FQDESV (reference sequence). The V gene lost 4 bases and the J gene lost 2 bases, with 20 bases spanning the gap. The CDR3 spells CASSSRNRVGGQETQYF. The CDR3 bases are TGTGCCAGCAGCTCCCGCAACAGGGTTGGGGGGCAAGAGACCCAGTACTTC.

This chain uses TRBV29-1 with TRBJ2-2; 7 bases are shared with TRBD1. The V gene end was trimmed by 7 bases and the J gene end by 4 bases; junction bases not matched to a gene: 12. CDR3 size: 15 residues. Germline CDR1 reads SQVTM; CDR2 reads ANQGSEA. The CDR3 spells CSGKIPGQITGELFF. As DNA, the CDR3 is TGCAGCGGGAAGATTCCGGGACAGATCACCGGGGAGCTGTTTTTT.

Written as DNA, the CDR3 is TGTGCCAGCAGCTGGGACCTCTGGGGGGAAAAACTGTTTTTT. As protein: CASSWDLWGEKLFF. The gene calls are TRBV7-2 and TRBJ1-4, with a tentative D call TRBD1 (5 bases). The germline V gene has CDR1 SGHTA and CDR2 FQGNSA. The CDR3 has 14 residues. Trimming took 4 bases from V and 8 from J, leaving 14 bases between them.

J is TRBJ1-1 and V is TRBV2; unclear D gene. Germline values: CDR1 SNHLY, CDR2 FYNNEI. V was shortened by 4 bases and J by 1 base, with 7 bases between the two germline ends. CDR3 size: 13 residues. The chain's CDR3 is CASSVRKNTEAFF. In DNA form, the CDR3 reads TGTGCCAGCAGTGTTCGGAAGAACACTGAAGCTTTCTTT.

This chain connects TRBV18 to TRBJ1-5; TRBD1 might be the D (6 bases). CDR1 is KGHSH, CDR2 LQKENI, per germline. The CDR3 contains 17 residues. The ends were cut back, 0 bases at V and 1 base at J, with 13 bases in the middle. In DNA, the CDR3 is TGTGCCAGCTCACCACCGGGGGGCCAACGAAGCAATCAGCCCCAGCATTTT. Its protein product is CASSPPGGQRSNQPQHF.

In its sample, this clone was seen a few times. The gene calls are TRBV4-3 and TRBJ2-1; 10 nucleotides line up with TRBD2. The CDR3 is 16 amino acids. From germline, CDR1 is LGHNA and CDR2 YSLEER. V was clipped by 1 base and J by 6 bases; unmatched bases: 6. The CDR3 nucleotides are TGCGCCAGCAGCCAAGGTCTCAGCGGGGGGGCCAATGAGCAGTTCTTC. Translating gives CASSQGLSGGANEQFF.

This clone was observed a single time. The V gene is TRBV28, the J gene TRBJ2-7, with D unresolved. The CDR3 extends over 11 amino acids. Germline V CDR1 and CDR2: MDHEN, SYDVKM. Trimming shortened V by 5 bases and J by 7 bases, and 9 bases separated the two germline ends. CDR3 sequence: CASSLIWEQYF. In DNA form, the CDR3 reads TGTGCCAGCAGTCTCATATGGGAGCAGTACTTC.

The rearrangement joins TRBV10-3 to TRBJ2-7, with 9 bases that match TRBD1. The CDR3 runs 15 residues. The germline gives CDR1 ENHRY, CDR2 SYGVKD. The J segment lost 7 bases and the V segment lost 7 bases, leaving 14 bases of the junction unmatched. CDR3 region: CAITPGTGSPWEQYF. The CDR3 coding sequence is TGTGCCATCACCCCCGGGACAGGGTCACCTTGGGAGCAGTACTTC.

V gene TRBV7-2 combines with J gene TRBJ1-2; no reliable D call. V was clipped by 4 bases and J by 4 bases, with 13 bases between them. Germline V gene sequence: CDR1 SGHTA, CDR2 FQGNSA. The CDR3 runs 14 residues. CDR3 loop: CASSYAPISYGYTF. CDR3 sequence (DNA): TGTGCCAGCAGCTATGCACCAATTTCCTATGGCTACACCTTC.

This clone was counted a few times. This chain connects TRBV9 to TRBJ2-3; 8 nucleotides agree with TRBD1. CDR1 is SGDLS and CDR2 is YYNGEE in the germline V gene. This CDR3 region has 16 residues. V shed 4 bases and J 0 bases; nucleotides not matched to a gene: 7. In DNA form, the CDR3 reads TGTGCCAGCAGCCCGCGCGACAGGGGAAGCACAGATACGCAGTATTTT. Its protein is CASSPRDRGSTDTQYF.

The chain carries TRBV28 and TRBJ1-3, with D tentatively TRBD1 (6 bases). With 2 bases removed from V and 0 bases from J, the gap between germline ends came to 20 bases. Per the germline V gene, CDR1 is MDHEN and CDR2 is SYDVKM. There are 19 residues in the CDR3. The CDR3 coding sequence is TGTGCCAGCAGTTTACATGGGGACACCATACGGGGCTCTGGAAACACCATATATTTT. This sequence encodes CASSLHGDTIRGSGNTIYF.

The gene calls are TRBV11-3 and TRBJ2-2; possibly TRBD1 for D (6 bases). With 5 bases removed from V and 6 bases from J, the gap between germline ends came to 10 bases. The CDR3 runs to 13 residues. Germline values: CDR1 SGHNT, CDR2 YENEEA. The CDR3: CASSVQGPGELFF. DNA for the CDR3: TGTGCCAGCAGCGTACAGGGCCCCGGGGAGCTGTTTTTT.

The chain is built from TRBV27 and TRBJ2-1; the D is unclear. This CDR3 has 12 residues. Looked up from germline, CDR1 is MNHEY and CDR2 is SMNVEV (reference sequence). V was shortened by 10 bases and J by 7 bases, with 14 bases between the two germline ends. This CDR3 reads CAKNHGLNEQFF. CDR3 in DNA: TGTGCCAAAAACCACGGGCTGAATGAGCAGTTCTTC.

This chain joins TRBV4-2 and TRBJ1-2, with 7 bases fitting TRBD1. This CDR3 contains 21 residues. Trimming at V came to 0 bases and at J to 5 bases, leaving 24 bases not matched to a gene. Germline V lookup: CDR1 LGHNA, CDR2 YNFKEQ. The CDR3 reads CASSQDKGGVGEGATFYGYTF. CDR3 bases: TGTGCCAGCAGCCAAGATAAAGGGGGCGTGGGTGAAGGGGCCACTTTTTATGGCTACACCTTC.